The following is a T cell receptor (beta chain) sequence with its context. The target antigen is unknown. This entry comes from a study of T cell repertoires in cytomegalovirus infection. Study in general: Public TCR beta signatures were indicative of both CMV infection and a matching HLA type. Study-level points and caveats: Based on cumulative public TCR beta family frequency, carriers of CMV plus the relevant HLA were identified. What dominated the ex vivo response were HLA-C-restricted CMV-specific TCR beta clonotypes.

Germline-derived CDR1 and CDR2 are GTSNPN and SVGIG (reference sequence). The CDR3 spans 13 residues. V trimming: 7 bases; J trimming: 4 bases; junction bases outside the gene matches: 9. TCRdb analysed the reads with MiXCR anew, one entry per CDR3 protein. The sample has some 270,000 distinct CDR3 sequences, approximately 22% seen once. The source is a human donor in good health (CMV status not recorded). Some clones in this sample may be carry-over from other donors' samples. The source was cultured PBMCs, collected from culture after CMV antigen stimulation. The chain joins TRBV30 to TRBJ1-2; 7 nucleotides agree with TRBD1. The DNA for the CDR3 is TGTGCCTCACATTCAGGGGGACGCTATGGCTACACCTTC. Translated: CASHSGGRYGYTF.